The clone carrying this TCR beta chain has only a few counts. Its antigen is not identified. Germline CDR1 LNHDA, CDR2 SQIVND (reference sequence). The CDR3 sequence is 14 residues long. V lost 5 bases and J 6 bases, leaving 13 bases between the germline ends. These data originate in a study of regulatory T cells in long-lasting Graves disease. The study, taken as a whole, reports: Newly diagnosed Graves' patients had higher TCR diversity than persistent ones. There was favoring of TRBV28, TRBJ1-2 and TRBJ2-5 in persistent disease.

Time point defined: persistent/refractory GD, antithyroid drugs over 5 years with positive TRAb. From RNA extracted from PBMCs, the TCR library was made. The authors drew 7.5 to 10 milliliters of peripheral blood into EDTA tubes. According to the study, TCR beta libraries were built with iRepertoire HTBI primers and CDR3-region Arm-PCR. In TCRdb, the multiplex PCR reads were re-called with MiXCR into one record per CDR3 protein. This sample has around 430,000 distinct CDR3 sequences, with under 25% found just once. Sequenced here: peripheral blood mononuclear cells (PBMCs), sampled when the disease was refractory, from a patient treated with antithyroid drugs. This sequence was found in a female donor with Graves disease. This sequence joins TRBV19 and TRBJ2-2, with D possibly being TRBD1 (7 bases). CDR3 region: CASSAQGGAGELFF. CDR3 DNA sequence: TGTGCCAGTAGTGCCCAGGGGGGTGCCGGGGAGCTGTTTTTT. Full variable domain (rest looked up from reference TRBV19 and TRBJ2-2): DGGITQSPKYLFRKEGQNVTLSCEQNLNHDAMYWYRQDPGQGLRLIYYSQIVNDFQKGDIAEGYSVSREKKESFPLTVTSAQKNPTAFYLCASSAQGGAGELFFGEGSRLTVL.